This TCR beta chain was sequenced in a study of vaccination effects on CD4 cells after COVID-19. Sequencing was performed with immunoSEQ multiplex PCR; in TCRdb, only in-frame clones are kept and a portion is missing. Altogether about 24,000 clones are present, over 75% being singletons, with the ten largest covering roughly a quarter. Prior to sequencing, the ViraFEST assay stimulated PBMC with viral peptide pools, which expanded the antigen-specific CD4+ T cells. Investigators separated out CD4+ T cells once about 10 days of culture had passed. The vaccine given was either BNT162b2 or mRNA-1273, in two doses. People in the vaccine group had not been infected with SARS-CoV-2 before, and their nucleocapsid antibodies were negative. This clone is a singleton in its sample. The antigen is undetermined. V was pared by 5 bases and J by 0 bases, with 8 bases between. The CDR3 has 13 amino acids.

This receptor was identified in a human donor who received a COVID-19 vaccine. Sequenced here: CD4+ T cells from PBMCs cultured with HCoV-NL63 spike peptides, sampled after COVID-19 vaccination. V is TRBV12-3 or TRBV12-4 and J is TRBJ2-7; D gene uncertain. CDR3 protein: CASSRQASYEQYF. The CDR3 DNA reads TGTGCCAGCAGTCGCCAGGCCTCCTACGAGCAGTACTTC.